The 9 T cell receptor beta chains presented below share a single source sample, sequenced in a study of blood T cell repertoires in COVID-19. The table came from immunoSEQ multiplex PCR; TCRdb's copy has only in-frame clones and leaves some out. The sample has fewer than 250,000 clones, approximately 85% seen once. Material: peripheral blood. Every receptor here comes from a woman aged 65 to 85 with acute or convalescent COVID-19.

V and J are TRBV18 and TRBJ2-2; the match to TRBD1 covers 8 bases. V shed 4 bases, J shed 4 bases, and the junction held 5 bases outside the gene matches. Germline assignment: CDR1 KGHSH and CDR2 LQKENI. The CDR3 is 15 residues long. The CDR3 bases are TGTGCCAGCTCACTCGGACAGGGTGGCACCGGGGAGCTGTTTTTT. Protein product: CASSLGQGGTGELFF.

Regarding this clone: This same CDR3 is encoded by further DNA sequences in the sample. The rearrangement uses TRBV12-3 or TRBV12-4 and TRBJ1-2; TRBD1 matches at 7 bases. Germline trimming cut 5 bases from V and 8 bases from J; bases unmatched to any gene: 5. The CDR3 is 12 amino acids. CDR3 sequence (DNA): TGTGCCAGCAGTCTGGACAGGCGAGGCTACACCTTC. This gives the protein CASSLDRRGYTF.

This clone was detected only a few times. The chain recombines TRBV3-1 (or the pseudogene TRBV3-2) with TRBJ1-2; D unclear. The CDR3 covers 14 residues. Per the germline V gene, CDR1 is LGHDT and CDR2 is YNNKEL (reference sequence). V was clipped by 2 bases and J by 3 bases, with 10 bases between them. As DNA, the CDR3 is TGTGCCAGCAGCCAACGCCAACTCTACTATGGCTACACCTTC. Encoded protein: CASSQRQLYYGYTF.

The chain links TRBV24-1 to TRBJ1-6; possibly TRBD1 for D (5 bases). V was trimmed by 10 bases and J by 0 bases, leaving 9 bases between them. This CDR3 region has 14 residues. Per germline, CDR1 KGHDR and CDR2 SFDVKD. The CDR3 protein is CATADSSYNSPLHF. The CDR3 coding sequence is TGTGCCACAGCCGACAGCTCCTATAATTCACCCCTCCACTTT.

The sample holds many counts of this clone. The V call is TRBV29-1, the J call TRBJ1-5, with D perhaps matching TRBD1 (5 bases). V was clipped by 4 bases and J by 2 bases, with 15 bases between them. The germline CDR1 and CDR2 sequences are SQVTM and ANQGSEA. The CDR3 is made up of 15 amino acids. Here the CDR3 reads CSVGYTGSRNQPQHF. CDR3 nucleotides: TGCAGCGTTGGTTATACAGGCTCCCGCAATCAGCCCCAGCATTTT.

This clone has more than one count but fewer than ten. The chain links TRBV29-1 to TRBJ2-7; unclear D gene. The CDR3 has 11 amino acids. Per the germline V gene, CDR1 is SQVTM and CDR2 is ANQGSEA. Trimming removed 6 bases from V and 4 bases from J, with 10 bases in between. The chain's CDR3 is CSVFNFYEQYF. CDR3 DNA: TGCAGCGTCTTCAACTTTTACGAGCAGTACTTC.

The chain uses TRBV29-1 and TRBJ1-4; D remains unclear. CDR1 and CDR2 from the germline V gene are SQVTM and ANQGSEA. The CDR3 has 12 amino acids. The CDR3 coding sequence is TGCACCGTATCCGGTTCCAATGAAAAACTGTTTTTT. Translation: CTVSGSNEKLFF. Variable domain in full (rest from reference TRBV29-1 and TRBJ1-4): SAVISQKPSRDICQRGTSLTIQCQVDSQVTMMFWYRQQPGQSLTLIATANQGSEATYESGFVIDKFPISRPNLTFSTLTVSNMSPEDSSIYLCTVSGSNEKLFFGSGTQLSVL.

J is TRBJ2-3 and V is TRBV6-5; TRBD1 matches at 8 bases. The germline CDR1 and CDR2 sequences are MNHEY and SVGAGI. The V and J ends lost 5 bases and 7 bases, in that order; junction bases with no gene match: 5. The CDR3 consists of 13 residues. CDR3 sequence reads: CASSPGGANTQYF. The CDR3, as DNA: TGTGCCAGCAGTCCAGGGGGCGCGAATACGCAGTATTTT.

A few counts support this clone. The chain combines TRBV9 with TRBJ1-2; a weak D match, TRBD1 (5 bases). The germline V gene has CDR1 SGDLS and CDR2 YYNGEE. This CDR3 spans 14 amino acids. V was shortened by 3 bases and J by 4 bases, with 13 bases between the two germline ends. The CDR3 bases are TGTGCCAGCAGCGACTCCCCAGGGCTCTATGGCTACACCTTC. Amino acids: CASSDSPGLYGYTF. The entire variable domain, with the rest obtained from reference TRBV9 and TRBJ1-2, is as follows: DSGVTQTPKHLITATGQRVTLRCSPRSGDLSVYWYQQSLDQGLQFLIQYYNGEERAKGNILERFSAQQFPDLHSELNLSSLELGDSALYFCASSDSPGLYGYTFGSGTRLTVV.